This T cell receptor beta chain was profiled in a study of T cells in localized non-small cell lung cancer. The V and J ends lost 4 bases and 0 bases respectively, with 13 bases between them. The CDR3 contains 16 residues. Germline V gene sequence: CDR1 MNHGY, CDR2 SAAAGT. Clones were read by immunoSEQ multiplex PCR, and TCRdb kept only the in-frame ones, dropping some. The data contain 1,500 to 2,000 clones, approximately 33% of them singletons. Nonneoplastic adjacent lung devoid of atypia was obtained no less than 2 cm from the tumor margin. This clone counts as large (0.1 to 1%). Its antigen remains unknown. Study-level points and caveats: Multi-region tumor sequencing was not done, so intratumor heterogeneity could not be excluded. There were a median about 53 of the top 100 tumor clones appearing in adjacent lung.

The J gene is TRBJ2-1, the V gene TRBV6-8; perhaps TRBD1 as D (5 bases). Sequenced material: normal lung tissue next to the tumor, taken before any cancer treatment. This TCR derives from a woman aged 40-69 years with stage II lung adenocarcinoma. CDR3 sequence (DNA): TGTGCCAGCAGTTCTTCAGGGTCTAGCTCCTACAATGAGCAGTTCTTC. Translating gives CASSSSGSSSYNEQFF.